The clone carrying this TCR beta chain has just a few counts. The table came from immunoSEQ multiplex PCR; TCRdb's copy has only in-frame clones and leaves some out. Counted here are more than 70,000 clones, about 90% occurring once; the ten biggest clones make up about 1.6%. The sample comes from a study of OX40 agonist ivuxolimab in advanced cancers. This clonotype originated in an adult with an advanced solid tumor such as melanoma, head and neck, liver or kidney cancer. This specimen was CD4+ or CD8+ T cells sorted from blood, taken in a trial of the OX40 agonist ivuxolimab.

Here the CDR3 reads CSVTQDGYTF. Written as DNA, the CDR3 is TGCAGCGTTACGCAGGACGGCTACACCTTC. V and J are TRBV29-1 and TRBJ1-2, with no clear D. This CDR3 is built from 10 residues. Trimming pared 5 bases from V and 8 bases from J, leaving 9 bases between. Looked up from germline, CDR1 is SQVTM and CDR2 is ANQGSEA.